A selection of T cell receptor beta chains follows, all from one sample in a study of T cells after yellow fever vaccination. From the 5' RACE reads, TCRdb called clonotypes with MiXCR, one entry per CDR3 protein. Of some 550,000 distinct CDR3 sequences in the sample, roughly 19% were seen once. Here the sequenced sample was PBMCs, taken 15 days after the yellow fever booster vaccination. These receptors originate from a man aged 30-40 years who received the YFV17D yellow fever vaccine. Both conserved end residues are part of each CDR3. The D gene is left open where the match is weak. Clone size is stated in some rows and not others, as once, few, many or a class when expanded.

d_call clone_size j_call v_call cdr3_aa cdr3_nt
NA NA TRBJ2-1 TRBV3-1 CASSLSESSYNEQFF TGTGCCAGCAGCCTAAGTGAAAGTTCCTACAATGAGCAGTTCTTC
TRBD2 NA TRBJ2-7 TRBV7-2 CASSNRRRGAYEQYF TGTGCCAGCAGCAATAGGAGGCGGGGGGCCTACGAGCAGTACTTC
NA few TRBJ1-2 TRBV29-1 CSVDQGEGGYTF TGCAGCGTTGACCAGGGAGAAGGTGGCTACACCTTC
TRBD1 NA TRBJ1-1 TRBV10-3 CAISLDRGLTEAFF TGTGCCATCAGTTTAGACAGGGGGCTTACTGAAGCTTTCTTT
NA NA TRBJ2-3 TRBV30 CAWRGYGQYTDTQYF TGTGCCTGGAGGGGATACGGACAGTACACAGATACGCAGTATTTT
NA NA TRBJ2-3 TRBV20-1 CSASRTDTQYF TGCAGTGCGAGCAGAACAGATACGCAGTATTTT
TRBD2 few TRBJ2-1 TRBV5-1 CASSLSGLARGSYNEQFF TGCGCCAGCAGCTTGTCCGGACTAGCTAGGGGTAGCTACAATGAGCAGTTCTTC
TRBD2 NA TRBJ2-3 TRBV12-3/TRBV12-4 CASRSTSGSTDTQYF TGTGCCAGCAGGTCGACTAGCGGGAGTACAGATACGCAGTATTTT
TRBD1 NA TRBJ2-2 TRBV5-1 CASRIRQGDTGELFF TGCGCCAGCAGGATTCGACAGGGCGACACCGGGGAGCTGTTTTTT
NA NA TRBJ2-5 TRBV18 CASSPPIGRETQYF TGTGCCAGCTCACCACCAATAGGGAGAGAGACCCAGTACTTC
NA NA TRBJ2-1 TRBV5-1 CASSFAGPAPSSYNEQFF TGCGCCAGCAGCTTTGCGGGTCCGGCCCCGAGCTCCTACAATGAGCAGTTCTTC
NA few TRBJ2-3 TRBV5-6 CASTRGWTVNTDTQYF TGTGCCAGCACCAGAGGGTGGACGGTAAACACAGATACGCAGTATTTT
TRBD2 NA TRBJ2-3 TRBV5-1 CANTTGGGSYNTQYF TGCGCCAACACCACGGGCGGCGGGAGTTATAATACGCAGTATTTT
TRBD1 many TRBJ2-7 TRBV27 CASSPGTGIEQYF TGTGCCAGCAGTCCGGGGACAGGGATCGAGCAGTACTTC